This TCR beta chain stems from a study of blood T cell repertoires in COVID-19. Overall study context: Collection of acute and convalescent COVID-19 samples took place in the United States, Italy and Spain.

A few counts support this clone. As processed by the authors: From reference gene primer amplification, estimates of nucleated cell counts were derived. Assay used: immunoSEQ multiplex PCR; TCRdb lists only in-frame clones, some missing. The V and J calls and the clone size are those of that table, but D and trimming were determined from the DNA. This repertoire shows about 250,000 clones, 90% found once; its top ten account for under 2.5%. This CDR3 is built from 15 residues. Germline CDR1 is SGDLS and CDR2 is YYNGEE. Trimming left V 0 bases short and J 3 bases short, with 10 bases between. The gene calls are TRBV9 and TRBJ1-3; D is unclear. The sequenced sample consisted of peripheral blood. The receptor was derived from a woman aged 55-69 years with COVID-19, enrolled during active disease. CDR3 nucleotide sequence: TGTGCCAGCAGCGTAGTGGGAGGCCGTGGAAACACCATATATTTT. Protein: CASSVVGGRGNTIYF.